A single sample gave rise to the 17 T cell receptor beta chains below, sequenced in a study of blood T cell repertoires in COVID-19. Sequencing was performed with immunoSEQ multiplex PCR; in TCRdb, only in-frame clones are kept and a portion is missing. Here the sample spans 300,000 to 350,000 clones, over 85% being singletons. Sequencing input: peripheral blood. The receptors shown here come from a woman aged 55 to 70 with COVID-19, enrolled during active disease.

Only one count was recorded for this clone. V and J are TRBV12-3 or TRBV12-4 and TRBJ1-3; D is undetermined. The CDR3 totals 11 residues. The ends were cut back, 7 bases at V and 8 bases at J, with 9 bases in the middle. CDR3 coding DNA: TGTGCCAGCACCCCGGAGGACACCATATATTTT. Protein: CASTPEDTIYF.

As regards this clone: Other nucleotide sequences from this sample produce the same CDR3. The gene calls are TRBV3-1 (or the pseudogene TRBV3-2) and TRBJ1-6; possible D gene TRBD1, 5 bases. This CDR3 is built from 15 residues. Trimming removed 0 bases at V and 7 bases at J, with 10 bases between. The germline CDR1 and CDR2 sequences are LGHDT and YNNKEL (reference sequence). The CDR3 region has the DNA TGTGCCAGCAGCCAAGATCGGGCAGGGAATTCACCCCTCCACTTT. This translates into CASSQDRAGNSPLHF.

The gene calls are TRBV5-1 and TRBJ1-5, with D maybe TRBD1 (6 bases). The V and J ends lost 2 bases and 9 bases respectively, with 12 bases between them. Germline V gene sequence: CDR1 SGHRS, CDR2 YFSETQ. The CDR3 has 13 residues. CDR3 amino acids: CASSLQGNGPQHF. CDR3 DNA sequence: TGCGCCAGCAGCTTACAGGGAAACGGGCCCCAGCATTTT.

V usage is TRBV6-1 and J usage is TRBJ1-5; 10 bases align to TRBD1. This CDR3 is built from 15 residues. Germline V gene lookup returns CDR1 MNHNS and CDR2 SASEGT. After removal of 6 bases from V and 6 bases from J, the junction contained 8 bases not matched to a gene. CDR3 sequence reads: CASSQTGQGIQPQHF. CDR3 bases: TGTGCCAGCAGCCAGACGGGACAGGGGATTCAGCCCCAGCATTTT.

The table lists this clone with a count of one. The chain combines TRBV7-2 with TRBJ2-7; weak D call: TRBD2 (6 bases). V was trimmed by 3 bases and J by 3 bases, leaving 18 bases between them. Germline loops: CDR1 SGHTA, CDR2 FQGNSA. The CDR3 runs 16 residues. In DNA form, the CDR3 reads TGTGCCAGCAGCTTGGGGTCGGGAGTGGTCTTCTACGAGCAGTACTTC. Translating it yields CASSLGSGVVFYEQYF.

This sequence joins TRBV6-5 and TRBJ2-3; 10 bases line up with TRBD1. The ends lost 0 bases at V and 7 bases at J; junction bases unmatched: 4. The germline V gene encodes CDR1 MNHEY and CDR2 SVGAGI. The CDR3 has 15 amino acids. The CDR3 sequence: CASSYSGTGEYTQYF. The DNA for the CDR3 is TGTGCCAGCAGTTACTCCGGGACAGGGGAATATACGCAGTATTTT.

This chain joins TRBV5-4 and TRBJ1-1; possibly TRBD1 for D (6 bases). The CDR3 extends over 16 amino acids. V was trimmed by 0 bases and J by 5 bases, leaving 17 bases between them. The germline V gene encodes CDR1 SGHNT and CDR2 YYREEE (reference sequence). The CDR3 here is CASSLGGIGGQTEAFF. CDR3 in DNA: TGTGCCAGCAGCTTGGGTGGGATAGGGGGTCAAACTGAAGCTTTCTTT. Full variable domain (rest looked up from reference TRBV5-4 and TRBJ1-1): ETGVTQSPTHLIKTRGQQVTLRCSSQSGHNTVSWYQQALGQGPQFIFQYYREEENGRGNFPPRFSGLQFPNYSSELNVNALELDDSALYLCASSLGGIGGQTEAFFGQGTRLTVV.

In the case of this clone: Additional DNA sequences in this sample encode the identical CDR3. CDR3: CASSPRTDMNTEAFF. The DNA of the CDR3 is TGTGCCAGCAGCCCAAGGACAGATATGAACACTGAAGCTTTCTTT. The chain uses TRBV9 and TRBJ1-1, with D maybe TRBD1 (6 bases). The CDR3 is 15 residues long. Looked up from germline, CDR1 is SGDLS and CDR2 is YYNGEE. V lost 4 bases and J 0 bases, leaving 13 bases between the germline ends. The entire variable domain, with the rest obtained from reference TRBV9 and TRBJ1-1, is as follows: DSGVTQTPKHLITATGQRVTLRCSPRSGDLSVYWYQQSLDQGLQFLIQYYNGEERAKGNILERFSAQQFPDLHSELNLSSLELGDSALYFCASSPRTDMNTEAFFGQGTRLTVV.

The genes are TRBV6-5 and TRBJ1-3; D gene uncertain. Trimming removed 6 bases from V and 4 bases from J, with 10 bases in between. From germline, CDR1 is MNHEY and CDR2 SVGAGI. The CDR3 runs to 13 residues. The CDR3: CASRTEGGNTIYF. The CDR3 DNA reads as TGTGCCAGCAGGACTGAGGGAGGAAACACCATATATTTT.

The genes are TRBV2 and TRBJ2-1, with 9 bases matching TRBD1. Germline assignment: CDR1 SNHLY and CDR2 FYNNEI. V dropped 5 bases and J dropped 9; count of bases not matched to a gene: 11. This CDR3 has 15 amino acids. The CDR3 DNA follows: TGTGCCAGCAGTTTTTTCGGACAGGGGCAGGGTGAGCAGTTCTTC. It encodes CASSFFGQGQGEQFF. The full variable domain, with the rest looked up from reference TRBV2 and TRBJ2-1, is EPEVTQTPSHQVTQMGQEVILRCVPISNHLYFYWYRQILGQKVEFLVSFYNNEISEKSEIFDDQFSVERPDGSNFTLKIRSTKLEDSAMYFCASSFFGQGQGEQFFGPGTRLTVL.

This chain joins TRBV6-5 and TRBJ2-7; a possible D gene is TRBD1 (5 bases). Germline-derived CDR1 and CDR2 are MNHEY and SVGAGI. Trimming shortened V by 0 bases and J by 2 bases, and 8 bases separated the two germline ends. There are 14 residues in the CDR3. This CDR3 is CASSYSGRAYEQYF. In DNA, the CDR3 is TGTGCCAGCAGTTACTCAGGCAGGGCCTACGAGCAGTACTTC.

The rearrangement uses TRBV2 and TRBJ1-3; D might be TRBD1 (5 bases). The V and J ends lost 2 bases and 2 bases respectively, with 13 bases between them. The CDR3 has 16 amino acids. Germline assignment: CDR1 SNHLY and CDR2 FYNNEI. The CDR3 sequence is CASSERAAGAGNTIYF. In DNA, the CDR3 is TGTGCCAGCAGTGAAAGGGCCGCGGGGGCTGGAAACACCATATATTTT.

This chain joins TRBV25-1 and TRBJ1-1; a possible D gene is TRBD1 (6 bases). CDR1 and CDR2 from the germline V gene are MGHDK and SYGVNS. This CDR3 region has 14 residues. V was cut by 6 bases and J by 2 bases, with 13 bases left in between. CDR3 DNA: TGTGCCAGCAGGACACAGGGAGACAACACTGAAGCTTTCTTT. Translated: CASRTQGDNTEAFF.

The rearrangement uses TRBV3-1 (or the pseudogene TRBV3-2) and TRBJ2-1; 12 nucleotides agree with TRBD2. Germline CDR1 is LGHDT and CDR2 is YNNKEL (reference sequence). The CDR3 runs to 16 residues. V dropped 4 bases and J dropped 12; count of bases not matched to a gene: 13. The CDR3 region has the DNA TGTGCCAGCAGCCCCCCGGGACTAGCGGGTACCACGGGGCAGTTCTTC. As protein: CASSPPGLAGTTGQFF.

The gene calls are TRBV19 and TRBJ1-5; D gene unclear. CDR1 is LNHDA and CDR2 is SQIVND in the germline V gene (reference sequence). The CDR3 loop spans 14 amino acids. Trimming removed 4 bases from V and 2 bases from J, with 9 bases in between. The CDR3 nucleotides read TGTGCCAGTAGTACCGGGTCGGGCAATCAGCCCCAGCATTTT. It translates to CASSTGSGNQPQHF.

The chain combines TRBV2 with TRBJ1-4; D may be TRBD1 (6 bases). CDR1 is SNHLY, CDR2 FYNNEI, per germline. With 7 bases removed from V and 11 bases from J, the gap between germline ends came to 23 bases. The CDR3 is 15 amino acids. CDR3 nucleotide sequence: TGTGCCAGCAAGGCCGGGACAATGCCTTTTGTGAAACTGTTTTTT. Its protein is CASKAGTMPFVKLFF. The variable domain in full, completed from reference TRBV2 and TRBJ1-4, reads EPEVTQTPSHQVTQMGQEVILRCVPISNHLYFYWYRQILGQKVEFLVSFYNNEISEKSEIFDDQFSVERPDGSNFTLKIRSTKLEDSAMYFCASKAGTMPFVKLFFGSGTQLSVL.

This chain's CDR3 is CATPPRTGDSYEQYF. The DNA for the CDR3 is TGTGCCACCCCGCCCCGGACAGGGGACTCCTACGAGCAGTACTTC. V and J are TRBV19 and TRBJ2-7; 9 bases are shared with TRBD1. V dropped 10 bases and J dropped 0; count of bases not matched to a gene: 10. The CDR3 loop spans 15 amino acids. Germline assignment: CDR1 LNHDA and CDR2 SQIVND (reference sequence).